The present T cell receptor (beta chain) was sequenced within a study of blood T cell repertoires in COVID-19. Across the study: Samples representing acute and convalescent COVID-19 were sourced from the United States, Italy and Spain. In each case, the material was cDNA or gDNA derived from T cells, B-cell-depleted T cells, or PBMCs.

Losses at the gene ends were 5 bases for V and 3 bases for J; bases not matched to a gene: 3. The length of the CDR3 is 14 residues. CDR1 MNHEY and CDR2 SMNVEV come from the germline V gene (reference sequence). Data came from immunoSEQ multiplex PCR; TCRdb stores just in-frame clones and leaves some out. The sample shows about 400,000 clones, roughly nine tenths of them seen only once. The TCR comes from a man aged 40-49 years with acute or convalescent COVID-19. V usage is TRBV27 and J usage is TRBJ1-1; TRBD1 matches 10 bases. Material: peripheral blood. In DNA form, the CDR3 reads TGTGCCAGCAGTATGGACAGGGGGTACACTGAAGCTTTCTTT. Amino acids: CASSMDRGYTEAFF.